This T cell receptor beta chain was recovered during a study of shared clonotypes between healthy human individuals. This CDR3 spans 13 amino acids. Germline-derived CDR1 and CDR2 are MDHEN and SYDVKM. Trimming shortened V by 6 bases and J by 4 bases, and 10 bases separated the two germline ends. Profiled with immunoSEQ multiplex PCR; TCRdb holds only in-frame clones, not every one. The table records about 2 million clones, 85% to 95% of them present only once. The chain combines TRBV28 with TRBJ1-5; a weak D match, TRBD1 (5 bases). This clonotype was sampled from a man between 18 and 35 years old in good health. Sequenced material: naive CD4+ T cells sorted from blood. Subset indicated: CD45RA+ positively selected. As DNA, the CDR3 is TGTGCCAGCAGACAGGTGATAAATCAGCCCCAGCATTTT. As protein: CASRQVINQPQHF.